The 16 T cell receptor beta chains given below trace back to one sample, sequenced in a study of molecular identifiers for immune sequencing clone quantification. Using its own MiXCR run on the PCR reads, TCRdb lists one record per CDR3 protein. The repertoire has hundreds of thousands of distinct CDR3 sequences, about 25% of them found once; the top ten carry roughly 0.83%. Material: naive CD8+ T cells from blood, with Jurkat cell RNA spiked in. Subset in this sample: FACS-sorted CD8+CD4-CCR7+CD45RA+ naive T cells. These receptors originate from a human donor in good health. Some libraries in this study had Jurkat cell RNA spiked in.

This clonotype occurred many times. The chain employs TRBV5-4 and TRBJ2-7; no reliable D call. CDR3 size: 13 residues. CDR1 and CDR2 (germline): SGHNT, YYREEE (reference sequence). Trimming cost V 2 bases and J 6 bases, with 12 bases left between them. CDR3 DNA: TGTGCCAGCAGCTTTTATAAGGCTGGCGAGCAGTACTTC. It encodes CASSFYKAGEQYF.

This clonotype was found many times. The chain has TRBV27 and TRBJ2-2; 9 bases map to TRBD2. The germline V gene encodes CDR1 MNHEY and CDR2 SMNVEV (reference sequence). V was pared by 6 bases and J by 7 bases, with 6 bases of the junction left unmatched. This CDR3 has 14 residues. CDR3 sequence reads: CASSLGLAHGELFF. In nucleotides, the CDR3 is TGTGCCAGCAGCCTGGGACTAGCCCACGGGGAGCTGTTTTTT.

On this clonotype: This sequence may be a read error, since a much larger clone differs from it by one base. The chain has TRBV6-2 or TRBV6-3 and TRBJ2-7; D not resolved. This CDR3 has 11 amino acids. Germline V CDR1 and CDR2: MNHEY, SVGEGT. In DNA, the CDR3 is TGTGCCAGCGCGCTGTCCTACGAGCAGTCCTTC. This sequence encodes CASALSYEQSF.

This chain links TRBV2 with TRBJ1-2; D unresolved. This CDR3 has 13 residues. Deletions cut 4 bases from V and 4 bases from J, with 10 bases between. The germline V gene has CDR1 SNHLY and CDR2 FYNNEI. CDR3: CASSGGQVYGYTF. CDR3 bases: TGTGCCAGCAGTGGTGGTCAGGTCTATGGCTACACCTTC.

DNA for the CDR3: TGCAGTGCTAGCAGTCTGAGTCAGCCCCAGCATTTT. Translated, it gives CSASSLSQPQHF. The rearrangement uses TRBV20-1 and TRBJ1-5; D unclear. V gave up 3 bases and J gave up 6 bases, with 9 bases separating them. The CDR3 has 12 amino acids. The germline V gene encodes CDR1 DFQATT and CDR2 SNEGSKA (reference sequence).

Note on this clonotype: This may be a read error, as it is one base from a much larger clone. The J gene is TRBJ1-1, the V gene TRBV28; 7 nucleotides agree with TRBD1. From germline, CDR1 is MDHEN and CDR2 SYDVKM. The length of the CDR3 is 12 residues. CDR3 sequence reads: CARSLKGAGAFF. The DNA for the CDR3 is TGTGCCCGCAGTTTAAAGGGGGCCGGAGCTTTCTTT.

The rearrangement uses TRBV28 and TRBJ2-7, with 9 nucleotides matching TRBD1. V shed 6 bases and J 4 bases; nucleotides not matched to a gene: 10. The CDR3 runs 15 residues. CDR1 is MDHEN, CDR2 SYDVKM, per germline. The chain's CDR3 is CASRTPGTGPYEQYF. Written as DNA, the CDR3 is TGTGCCAGCAGAACCCCCGGGACAGGGCCATACGAGCAGTACTTC.

In this sample, this clonotype turned up once. The chain carries TRBV4-3 and TRBJ1-1, with 8 nucleotides matching TRBD1. Germline CDR1 and CDR2: LGHNA and YSLEER. Losses at the gene ends were 0 bases for V and 5 bases for J; bases not matched to a gene: 17. The CDR3 extends over 19 amino acids. In DNA form, the CDR3 reads TGCGCCAGCAGCCAAGAGGTGGGGAAGACAGGGGCCCAGGGGACTGAAGCTTTCTTT. This translates into CASSQEVGKTGAQGTEAFF.

As for this clonotype: A much larger clone differs from this one at a single base, so this may be a read error. The chain employs TRBV20-1 and TRBJ2-7, with 7 positions matching TRBD2. The germline V gene encodes CDR1 DFQATT and CDR2 SNEGSKA (reference sequence). The CDR3 loop spans 14 amino acids. V shed 6 bases and J 3 bases; nucleotides not matched to a gene: 11. Here the CDR3 reads CSAPGPGGNYEQYF. DNA for the CDR3: TGCAGTGCCCCCGGGCCGGGGGGAAACTACGAGCAGTACTTC.

This clonotype appeared a few times. The chain couples TRBV6-5 to TRBJ1-1; tentatively, D is TRBD1 (6 bases). The CDR3 runs to 12 residues. Germline CDR1 MNHEY, CDR2 SVGAGI. V was cut by 6 bases and J by 9 bases, with 14 bases left in between. The CDR3: CASRGRQEKAFF. As DNA, the CDR3 is TGTGCCAGCAGGGGAAGACAGGAGAAAGCTTTCTTT.

This clonotype was counted between two and nine times. CDR3 nucleotide sequence: TGTGCCAGCAGCTTCGGGGCAGCGGGCACAGATACGCAGTATTTT. This encodes CASSFGAAGTDTQYF. J is TRBJ2-3 and V is TRBV5-8; D possibly uses TRBD1 or TRBD2 (5 bases each). This CDR3 is built from 15 residues. The germline V gene has CDR1 SGHTS and CDR2 YDEGEE. Trimming took off 2 bases at V and 1 base at J, with 11 bases between the two ends.

Notes on this clonotype: Given a much more abundant clone one base away, this may be a read error. V and J are TRBV6-1 and TRBJ1-5; 7 nucleotides agree with TRBD1. This CDR3 comprises 15 residues. Germline loops: CDR1 MNHNS, CDR2 SASEGT. CDR3 region: CASSKRDRVNQPQQF. In DNA form, the CDR3 reads TGTGCCAGCAGTAAACGGGACAGAGTAAATCAGCCCCAGCAGTTT.

CDR3 coding DNA: TGCGCCAGCAGTGACGGGGTTACTAGCACAGATACGCAGTATTTT. Translation: CASSDGVTSTDTQYF. The V call is TRBV10-1, the J call TRBJ2-3; D is perhaps TRBD2 (5 bases). CDR3 length: 15 residues. V was trimmed by 3 bases and J by 0 bases, leaving 10 bases between them. Germline values: CDR1 WNHNN, CDR2 SYGVQD (reference sequence).

This chain links TRBV5-1 with TRBJ2-7, with 11 bases lining up with TRBD2. Germline-derived CDR1 and CDR2 are SGHRS and YFSETQ. Germline trimming cut 1 base from V and 3 bases from J; bases unmatched to any gene: 12. The CDR3 has 18 amino acids. The chain's CDR3 is CASSLSLLGTSGIYEQYF. Here the CDR3 DNA reads TGCGCCAGCAGCTTGTCACTACTCGGGACTAGCGGAATCTACGAGCAGTACTTC.

This clonotype was seen a few times. CDR3 region: CASSLTRGDYNEQFF. CDR3 nucleotide sequence: TGTGCCAGCAGCTTAACCCGGGGGGACTACAATGAGCAGTTCTTC. The rearrangement joins TRBV7-2 to TRBJ2-1, with 7 bases fitting TRBD2. CDR1 and CDR2 from the germline V gene are SGHTA and FQGNSA. Trimming at V came to 2 bases and at J to 3 bases, leaving 4 bases not matched to a gene. This CDR3 has 15 residues.

This clonotype appeared once. The V gene is TRBV27, the J gene TRBJ2-7; tentatively, D is TRBD2 (5 bases). Deletions cut 3 bases from V and 9 bases from J, with 18 bases between. Germline V CDR1 and CDR2: MNHEY, SMNVEV (reference sequence). This CDR3 is 14 amino acids long. The CDR3 protein is CASSLLGVGHGQYF. Written as DNA, the CDR3 is TGTGCCAGCAGTTTGCTCGGGGTGGGCCACGGGCAGTACTTC.